This section outlines one T cell receptor (beta chain) sequence together with its context. The CDR3 runs to 16 residues. Per the germline V gene, CDR1 is MDHEN and CDR2 is SYDVKM. V gave up 3 bases and J gave up 1 base; unmatched junction bases: 8. Original analysis: Nucleated cell number was recorded as an estimate derived from reference gene primer amplification. Sequencing was performed with immunoSEQ multiplex PCR; in TCRdb, only in-frame clones are kept and a portion is missing. V, J and clone size are taken as reported in that table, and D and trimming were inferred from the DNA itself. The repertoire holds about 120,000 clones, with 70% to 85% as singletons. This sample is part of a study of blood T cell repertoires in COVID-19. Study details: Sites across the United States, Italy and Spain contributed samples from acute and convalescent COVID-19. PBMCs, B-cell-depleted T cells, or T cells provided the cDNA or gDNA that made up the material.

The source is a man in his sixties or seventies with active or convalescent COVID-19. This chain connects TRBV28 to TRBJ2-5, with TRBD2 identical over 7 bases. Source material: peripheral blood. Here the CDR3 DNA reads TGTGCCAGCAGTTTTCGGCGCGCGGGGGTCCAAGAGACCCAGTACTTC. This sequence encodes CASSFRRAGVQETQYF.